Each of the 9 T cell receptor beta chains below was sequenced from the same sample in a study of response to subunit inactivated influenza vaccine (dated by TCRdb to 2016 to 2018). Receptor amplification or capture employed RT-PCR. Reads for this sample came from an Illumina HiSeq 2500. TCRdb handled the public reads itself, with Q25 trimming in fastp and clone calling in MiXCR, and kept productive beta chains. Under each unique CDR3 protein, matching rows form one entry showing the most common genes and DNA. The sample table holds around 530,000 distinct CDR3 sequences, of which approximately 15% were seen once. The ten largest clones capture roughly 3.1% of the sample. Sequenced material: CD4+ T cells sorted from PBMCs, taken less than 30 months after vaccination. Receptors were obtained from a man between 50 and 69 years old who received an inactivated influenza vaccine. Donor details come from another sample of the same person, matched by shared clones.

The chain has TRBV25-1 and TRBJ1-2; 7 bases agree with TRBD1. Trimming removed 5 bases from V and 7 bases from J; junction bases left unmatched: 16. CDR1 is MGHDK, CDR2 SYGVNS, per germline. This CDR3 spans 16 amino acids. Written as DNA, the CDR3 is TGTGCCAGCAGTCCCCCCGGTGCCAGGGGGTTAAGTGGCTACACCTTC. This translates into CASSPPGARGLSGYTF.

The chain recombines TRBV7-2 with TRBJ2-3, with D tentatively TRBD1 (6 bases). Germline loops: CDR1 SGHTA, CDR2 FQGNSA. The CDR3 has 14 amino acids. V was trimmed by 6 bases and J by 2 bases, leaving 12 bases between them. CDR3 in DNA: TGTGCCAGCAGGTCACAGGGATACACAGATACGCAGTATTTT. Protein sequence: CASRSQGYTDTQYF.

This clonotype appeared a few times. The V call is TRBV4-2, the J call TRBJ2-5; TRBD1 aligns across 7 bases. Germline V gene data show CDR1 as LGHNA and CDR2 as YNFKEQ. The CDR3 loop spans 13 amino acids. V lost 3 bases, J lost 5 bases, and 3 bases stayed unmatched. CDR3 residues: CASSHRGSETQYF. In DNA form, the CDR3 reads TGTGCCAGCAGCCACAGGGGGTCGGAGACCCAGTACTTC.

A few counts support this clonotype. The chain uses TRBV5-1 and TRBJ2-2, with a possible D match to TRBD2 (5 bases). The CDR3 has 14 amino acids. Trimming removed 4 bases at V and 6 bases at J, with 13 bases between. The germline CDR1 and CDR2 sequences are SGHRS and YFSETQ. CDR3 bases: TGCGCCAGCAGCAGTCGGACTGGGCCCGGGGAGCTGTTTTTT. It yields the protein CASSSRTGPGELFF. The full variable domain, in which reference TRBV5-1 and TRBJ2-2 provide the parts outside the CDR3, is KAGVTQTPRYLIKTRGQQVTLSCSPISGHRSVSWYQQTPGQGLQFLFEYFSETQRNKGNFPGRFSGRQFSNSRSEMNVSTLELGDSALYLCASSSRTGPGELFFGEGSRLTVL.

CDR3 coding DNA: TGTGCCAGCAGCTTAGGACCCATGCGCGAGCAGTACTTC. This codes for CASSLGPMREQYF. The chain couples TRBV7-6 to TRBJ2-7; D is uncertain. Germline lookup yields CDR1 SGHVS and CDR2 FNYEAQ. CDR3 length: 13 amino acids. Trimming shortened V by 1 base and J by 6 bases, and 10 bases separated the two germline ends.

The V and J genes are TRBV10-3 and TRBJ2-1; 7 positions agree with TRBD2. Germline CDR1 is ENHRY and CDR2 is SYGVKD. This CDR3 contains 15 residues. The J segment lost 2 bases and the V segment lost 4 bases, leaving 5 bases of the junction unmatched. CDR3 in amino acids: CAISGGGTAYNEQFF. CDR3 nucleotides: TGTGCCATCAGTGGCGGGGGAACTGCCTACAATGAGCAGTTCTTC.

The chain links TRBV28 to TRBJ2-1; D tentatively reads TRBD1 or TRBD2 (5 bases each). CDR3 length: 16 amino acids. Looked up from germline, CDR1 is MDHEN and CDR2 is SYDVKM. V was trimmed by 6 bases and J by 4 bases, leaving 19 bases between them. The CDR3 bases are TGTGCCAGCAGGCCAATGGGGGATCGGAGATACAATGAGCAGTTCTTC. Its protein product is CASRPMGDRRYNEQFF.

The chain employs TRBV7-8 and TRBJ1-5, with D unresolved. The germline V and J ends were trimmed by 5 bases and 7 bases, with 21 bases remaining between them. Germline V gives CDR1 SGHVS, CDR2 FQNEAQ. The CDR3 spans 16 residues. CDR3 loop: CASSGRGGQLGQPQHF. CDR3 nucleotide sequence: TGTGCCAGCAGCGGGAGAGGAGGGCAGTTGGGGCAGCCCCAGCATTTT.

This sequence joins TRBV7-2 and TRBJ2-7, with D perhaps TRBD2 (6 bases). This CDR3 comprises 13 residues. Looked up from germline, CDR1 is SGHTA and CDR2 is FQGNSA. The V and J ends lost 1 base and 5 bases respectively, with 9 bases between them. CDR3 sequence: CASSLGRVNEQYF. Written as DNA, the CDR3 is TGTGCCAGCAGCTTAGGGAGGGTTAACGAGCAGTACTTC.